The clone carrying this TCR beta chain occurred a few times. A second PCR, run for about 6 to 11 cycles, used a sample-barcoded 5' primer plus a J-beta primer mix. TCRdb called the 5' RACE reads again in MiXCR, with one record for every CDR3 protein. The sample has around 1,500,000 distinct CDR3 sequences, approximately 38% seen once. Germline V gene data show CDR1 as SGHAT and CDR2 as FQNNGV. This CDR3 spans 18 amino acids. Trimming left V 7 bases short and J 0 bases short, with 23 bases between. This sample was included in a study of blood T cells in healthy people across ages. The origin of this receptor is a young woman in good health. The sequencing sample was made of blood. V usage is TRBV11-2 and J usage is TRBJ2-3; D is unclear. Here the CDR3 DNA reads TGTGCCAGCACCAAAGGAAGAGAGAAGTACACTAGCACAGATACGCAGTATTTT. This codes for CASTKGREKYTSTDTQYF.